The source of this T cell receptor beta chain is a study of identical twins. The J segment lost 4 bases and the V segment lost 3 bases, leaving 8 bases of the junction unmatched. This CDR3 contains 15 residues. Per the germline V gene, CDR1 is ENHRY and CDR2 is SYGVKD. TCRdb passed the 5' RACE reads through MiXCR, listing each CDR3 protein once. The table lists 430,000 or so distinct CDR3 sequences, approximately 25% of them singletons. These sequences were also reported in another study, on T cells expressing NK-cell markers. This second study says: Seropositivity for HCMV was found in seven of the eight sequenced donors, with one seronegative. Among CD8+ T cells from about 6 donors, dominant NKG2C+ clonotypes accounted for 1.0-7.0%.

The sequence derives from a woman between 18 and 29 years old in good health. Source material: CD4+ T cells sorted from blood. The rearrangement joins TRBV10-3 to TRBJ1-2, with 7 bases aligning to TRBD1. In DNA, the CDR3 is TGTGCCATCAGTGACCCGGGACAGTGGTTCTATGGCTACACCTTC. Its protein product is CAISDPGQWFYGYTF.